This T cell receptor (beta chain) comes out of a study of blood T cells in healthy people across ages. General study points: Without sorted subsets, naive and antigen-experienced compartments could not be conclusively compared. Per million T cells, TCR beta diversity dropped about linearly as age rose.

This clonotype was picked up a small number of times. Its cognate antigen is unknown. Then a second PCR, running roughly 7 to 11 cycles, was carried out with a sample-barcoded 5' primer and a J-beta primer mix. Every single cDNA molecule received a tag from a template-switch adaptor with 12 random nucleotides. TCRdb itself ran the 5' RACE reads through MiXCR, one entry per CDR3 protein. In the table there are hundreds of thousands of distinct CDR3 sequences, about 40% of which are singletons. Per individual sample, total RNA of at least 5.5 micrograms was extracted. The CDR3 totals 15 residues. V was clipped by 3 bases and J by 6 bases, with 21 bases between them. Germline loops: CDR1 DFQATT, CDR2 SNEGSKA (reference sequence).

The chain links TRBV20-1 to TRBJ2-7; TRBD2 is a possible D gene (5 bases). The TCR was taken from a woman in her sixties in good health. The source material was blood. As DNA, the CDR3 is TGCAGTGCTAGGGACCTGGGAGCGCCTGCTTCCGAGCAGTACTTC. Translating it yields CSARDLGAPASEQYF.